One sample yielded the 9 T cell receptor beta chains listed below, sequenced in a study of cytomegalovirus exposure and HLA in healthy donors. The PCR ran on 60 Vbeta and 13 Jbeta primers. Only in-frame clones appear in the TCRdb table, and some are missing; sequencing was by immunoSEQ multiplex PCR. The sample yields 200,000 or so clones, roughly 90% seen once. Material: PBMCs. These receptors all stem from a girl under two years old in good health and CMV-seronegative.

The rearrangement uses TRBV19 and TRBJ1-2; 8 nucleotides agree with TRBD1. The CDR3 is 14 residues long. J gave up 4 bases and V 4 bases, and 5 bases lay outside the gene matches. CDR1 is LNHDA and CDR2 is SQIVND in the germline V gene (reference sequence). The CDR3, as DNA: TGTGCCAGTAGTAGGGACAGGACATCCTATGGCTACACCTTC. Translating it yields CASSRDRTSYGYTF.

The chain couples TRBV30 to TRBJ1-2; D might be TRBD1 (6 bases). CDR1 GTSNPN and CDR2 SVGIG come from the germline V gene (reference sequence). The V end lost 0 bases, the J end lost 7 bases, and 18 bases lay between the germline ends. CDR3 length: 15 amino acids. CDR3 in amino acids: CAWSVSPAGVVGYTF. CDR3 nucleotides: TGTGCCTGGAGTGTAAGCCCAGCAGGGGTAGTTGGCTACACCTTC.

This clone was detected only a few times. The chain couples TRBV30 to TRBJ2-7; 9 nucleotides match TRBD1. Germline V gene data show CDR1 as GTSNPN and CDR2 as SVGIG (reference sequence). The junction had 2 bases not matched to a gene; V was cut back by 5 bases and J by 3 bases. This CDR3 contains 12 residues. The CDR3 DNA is TGTGCCTGGGAGACAGGGGGCTACGAGCAGTACTTC. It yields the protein CAWETGGYEQYF. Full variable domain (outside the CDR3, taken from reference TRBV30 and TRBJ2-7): SQTIHQWPATLVQPVGSPLSLECTVEGTSNPNLYWYRQAAGRGLQLLFYSVGIGQISSEVPQNLSASRPQDRQFILSSKKLLLSDSGFYLCAWETGGYEQYFGPGTRLTVT.

The CDR3 loop is CASSSRVAGADTQYF. The CDR3, as DNA: TGTGCCAGCAGCTCAAGAGTAGCGGGAGCAGATACGCAGTATTTT. The V and J genes are TRBV5-5 and TRBJ2-3; 9 bases are a match to TRBD2. Per germline, CDR1 SGHKS and CDR2 YYEKEE (reference sequence). The V segment lost 3 bases and the J segment 4 bases; nucleotides outside the gene matches: 6. This CDR3 contains 15 residues.

CDR3 in DNA: TGTGCCAGCACGTTACAGGGCCGAGGTCAGCCCCAGCATTTT. It codes for CASTLQGRGQPQHF. The chain combines TRBV2 with TRBJ1-5, with a possible D match to TRBD1 (6 bases). Trimming left V 7 bases short and J 6 bases short, with 16 bases between. Looked up from germline, CDR1 is SNHLY and CDR2 is FYNNEI. This CDR3 contains 14 residues.

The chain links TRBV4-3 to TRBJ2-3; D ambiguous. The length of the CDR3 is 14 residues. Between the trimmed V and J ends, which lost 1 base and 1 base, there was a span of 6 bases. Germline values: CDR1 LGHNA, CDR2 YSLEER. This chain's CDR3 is CASSQGSGTDTQYF. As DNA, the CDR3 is TGCGCCAGCAGCCAAGGGTCGGGCACAGATACGCAGTATTTT.

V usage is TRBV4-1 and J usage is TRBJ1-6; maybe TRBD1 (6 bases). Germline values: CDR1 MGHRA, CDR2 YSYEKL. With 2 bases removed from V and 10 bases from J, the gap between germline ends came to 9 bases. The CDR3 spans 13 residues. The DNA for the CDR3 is TGCGCCAGCAGCCAATCGGGGGGCTCACCCCTCCACTTT. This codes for CASSQSGGSPLHF.

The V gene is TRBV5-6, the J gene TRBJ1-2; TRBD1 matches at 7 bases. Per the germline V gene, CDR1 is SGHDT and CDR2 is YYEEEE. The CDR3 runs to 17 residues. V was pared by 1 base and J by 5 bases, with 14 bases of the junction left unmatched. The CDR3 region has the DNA TGTGCCAGCAGCTTGTTTTATTCTGGGACAGTCTCGTATGGCTACACCTTC. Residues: CASSLFYSGTVSYGYTF. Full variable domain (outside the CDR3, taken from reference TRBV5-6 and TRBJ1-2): DAGVTQSPTHLIKTRGQQVTLRCSPKSGHDTVSWYQQALGQGPQFIFQYYEEEERQRGNFPDRFSGHQFPNYSSELNVNALLLGDSALYLCASSLFYSGTVSYGYTFGSGTRLTVV.

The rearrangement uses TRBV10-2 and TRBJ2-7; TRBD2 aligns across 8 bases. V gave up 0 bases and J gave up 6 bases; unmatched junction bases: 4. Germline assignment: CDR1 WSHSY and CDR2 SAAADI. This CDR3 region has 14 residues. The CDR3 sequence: CASSESGLEFEQYF. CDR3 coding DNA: TGCGCCAGCAGTGAGTCGGGACTAGAATTCGAGCAGTACTTC.